Each of the 14 T cell receptor beta chains below was sequenced from the same sample in a study of OX40 agonist ivuxolimab in advanced cancers. This table comes from immunoSEQ multiplex PCR, and its TCRdb copy is limited to in-frame clones, with some not included. Among 65,000 to 85,000 clones listed, about 92% were seen once. The sequences come from CD4+ or CD8+ T cells sorted from blood, collected in a trial of the OX40 agonist ivuxolimab. These receptors all come from an adult with an advanced solid tumor such as melanoma, head and neck, liver or kidney cancer.

J is TRBJ1-1 and V is TRBV7-9; a weak D match, TRBD1 (5 bases). The length of the CDR3 is 14 residues. Germline V gene sequence: CDR1 SEHNR, CDR2 FQNEAQ (reference sequence). Trimming left V 6 bases short and J 0 bases short, with 11 bases between. Here the CDR3 DNA reads TGTGCCAGCAGTCGGGGGAAGATGAACACTGAAGCTTTCTTT. Amino acid sequence: CASSRGKMNTEAFF.

This chain joins TRBV6-5 and TRBJ2-1; D gene ambiguous. Trimming stripped 6 bases from V and 10 bases from J, with 13 bases between. The CDR3 is made up of 12 amino acids. Germline values: CDR1 MNHEY, CDR2 SVGAGI. In nucleotides, the CDR3 is TGTGCCAGCAGCCCCCATGGATTGGAGCAGTTCTTC. The encoded protein is CASSPHGLEQFF.

The chain carries TRBV5-1 and TRBJ2-7; 7 positions agree with TRBD1. Germline assignment: CDR1 SGHRS and CDR2 YFSETQ. J lost 3 bases, V lost 0 bases, and 3 bases had no gene match. The CDR3 spans 14 residues. CDR3 coding DNA: TGCGCCAGCAGCTTGGGTTCAGGGGGCTACGAGCAGTACTTC. Protein sequence: CASSLGSGGYEQYF.

The CDR3, as DNA: TGTGCCATCAGAGGGCGGGACGAATCCAATGAGCAGTTCTTC. Translated, it gives CAIRGRDESNEQFF. J is TRBJ2-1 and V is TRBV10-3, with a tentative D call TRBD2 (6 bases). This CDR3 has 14 amino acids. Germline V gives CDR1 ENHRY, CDR2 SYGVKD. The V gene lost 6 bases and the J gene lost 6 bases, with 15 bases spanning the gap.

J is TRBJ2-7 and V is TRBV5-1; D gene ambiguous. Looked up from germline, CDR1 is SGHRS and CDR2 is YFSETQ. The CDR3 spans 14 residues. Trimming stripped 0 bases from V and 3 bases from J, with 10 bases between. The CDR3 sequence is CASSLERTDYEQYF. CDR3 nucleotide sequence: TGCGCCAGCAGCTTGGAACGGACGGACTACGAGCAGTACTTC.

The CDR3 nucleotides read TGTGCCAGCAGCTTAGGCCCAGATACGCAGTATTTT. Encoded protein: CASSLGPDTQYF. The chain uses TRBV7-2 and TRBJ2-3; D not certain. The CDR3 loop spans 12 amino acids. The ends were cut back, 1 base at V and 4 bases at J, with 3 bases in the middle. Germline V gene lookup returns CDR1 SGHTA and CDR2 FQGNSA. The variable domain in full, completed from reference TRBV7-2 and TRBJ2-3, reads GAGVSQSPSNKVTEKGKDVELRCDPISGHTALYWYRQSLGQGLEFLIYFQGNSAPDKSGLPSDRFSAERTGGSVSTLTIQRTQQEDSAVYLCASSLGPDTQYFGPGTRLTVL.

V usage is TRBV6-6 and J usage is TRBJ1-1, with unresolved D. With 7 bases removed from V and 5 bases from J, the gap between germline ends came to 11 bases. CDR3 size: 12 residues. Germline assignment: CDR1 MNHNY and CDR2 SVGAGI (reference sequence). The CDR3 sequence: CASIYGQTEAFF. The DNA of the CDR3 is TGTGCCAGCATCTACGGGCAGACTGAAGCTTTCTTT.

This clone is a singleton in its sample. This chain connects TRBV10-3 to TRBJ1-5; 7 bases are a match to TRBD1. Trimming took 10 bases from V and 2 from J; bases not matched to a gene: 14. CDR1 and CDR2 (germline): ENHRY, SYGVKD. The CDR3 has 16 amino acids. CDR3 residues: CASRSDGTVGNQPQHF. The CDR3 nucleotides are TGTGCCAGCCGGTCGGACGGGACAGTGGGCAATCAGCCCCAGCATTTT.

The V call is TRBV5-5, the J call TRBJ2-7; D is perhaps TRBD1 or TRBD2 (5 bases each). The CDR3 totals 16 residues. The germline gives CDR1 SGHKS, CDR2 YYEKEE (reference sequence). Trimming removed 3 bases at V and 0 bases at J, with 16 bases between. In DNA form, the CDR3 reads TGTGCCAGCAGCTCTCCCGGGACCCAAAGCTCCTACGAGCAGTACTTC. Its protein is CASSSPGTQSSYEQYF.

The chain recombines TRBV7-2 with TRBJ1-5; possibly TRBD1 for D (6 bases). Germline CDR1 reads SGHTA; CDR2 reads FQGNSA. This CDR3 is 15 amino acids long. Trimming cost V 5 bases and J 6 bases, with 17 bases left between them. The CDR3 nucleotides read TGTGCCAGCAGCCGACTTCGGGGGGCCACTCAGCCCCAGCATTTT. This gives the protein CASSRLRGATQPQHF.

This chain uses TRBV7-9 with TRBJ2-1, with no clear D. Trimming took off 3 bases at V and 4 bases at J, with 4 bases between the two ends. The CDR3 has 12 amino acids. The germline V gene has CDR1 SEHNR and CDR2 FQNEAQ (reference sequence). CDR3 in DNA: TGTGCCAGCAGCTTCCCATACAATGAGCAGTTCTTC. It is translated as CASSFPYNEQFF.

This chain connects TRBV7-2 to TRBJ1-3; 7 bases map to TRBD1. There are 15 residues in the CDR3. V was clipped by 1 base and J by 4 bases; unmatched bases: 4. In germline, CDR1 is SGHTA, CDR2 FQGNSA. CDR3 in amino acids: CASSLEGAGGNTIYF. The CDR3 DNA reads as TGTGCCAGCAGCTTAGAGGGGGCGGGAGGAAACACCATATATTTT.

A few counts support this clone. The J gene is TRBJ2-2, the V gene TRBV4-2; the D is unclear. The ends were cut back, 0 bases at V and 0 bases at J, with 8 bases in the middle. CDR1 is LGHNA, CDR2 YNFKEQ, per germline. CDR3 length: 16 residues. In DNA, the CDR3 is TGTGCCAGCAGCCAAGATCACAGTTCGAACACCGGGGAGCTGTTTTTT. Its protein is CASSQDHSSNTGELFF.

This chain uses TRBV27 with TRBJ2-7; 11 bases align to TRBD2. The trim removed 9 bases at V and 4 bases at J, leaving 5 bases unmatched. This CDR3 has 13 residues. Germline V gives CDR1 MNHEY, CDR2 SMNVEV (reference sequence). DNA for the CDR3: TGTGCCAGTGGCCTAGCGGGGGGATACGAGCAGTACTTC. This translates into CASGLAGGYEQYF.